This TCR beta chain appears in the sequencing data of a study of CD8 T cells in ankylosing spondylitis. Overall study results and limits: A subset of motif variants has previously been described in the synovial fluid and blood of reactive arthritis. What appeared characteristic of ankylosing spondylitis blood was a TCR beta motif of fewer than ten highly homologous variants.

Germline loops: CDR1 DFQATT, CDR2 SNEGSKA (reference sequence). This CDR3 spans 14 amino acids. V was pared by 2 bases and J by 1 base, with 11 bases between. TCRdb independently ran MiXCR on the 5' RACE reads; one entry per CDR3 protein. The sample carries about 200,000 distinct CDR3 sequences, 9.5% to 15% recorded once. This clonotype was counted between two and nine times. What it recognizes is unknown. The clonotype was recovered from a male donor with ankylosing spondylitis or in good health (not recorded which). Sequencing was carried out using blood, either unsorted or a sorted T cell fraction (not recorded which). The chain links TRBV20-1 to TRBJ1-2, with D possibly being TRBD1 (5 bases). The CDR3 sequence: CSARPFDSNYGYTF. CDR3 nucleotide sequence: TGCAGTGCTAGACCCTTCGACAGTAACTATGGCTACACCTTC.